Following are 3 T cell receptor beta chains from one sample sequenced in a study of cytomegalovirus exposure and HLA in healthy donors. The PCR employed 60 Vbeta primers together with 13 Jbeta primers. Sequencing was performed with immunoSEQ multiplex PCR; in TCRdb, only in-frame clones are kept and a portion is missing. This table has some 200,000 clones, approximately 79% appearing once. Sequencing was done on a sample of PBMCs. These TCRs come from a girl aged 2 to 10 in good health and CMV-seronegative.

The rearrangement joins TRBV27 to TRBJ1-1; tentative D call: TRBD1 (5 bases). There are 13 residues in the CDR3. Trimming took off 6 bases at V and 3 bases at J, with 11 bases between the two ends. Germline CDR1 MNHEY, CDR2 SMNVEV (reference sequence). CDR3 nucleotides: TGTGCCAGCAGCCCCGGGGGGTACACTGAAGCTTTCTTT. Its protein product is CASSPGGYTEAFF.

This chain connects TRBV4-2 to TRBJ2-2, with 8 bases fitting TRBD2. This CDR3 spans 15 amino acids. Germline V lookup: CDR1 LGHNA, CDR2 YNFKEQ. V was clipped by 8 bases and J by 5 bases; unmatched bases: 10. This CDR3 is CASHGPGLGTGELFF. The CDR3 bases are TGTGCCAGCCACGGTCCGGGACTAGGGACCGGGGAGCTGTTTTTT.

In this sample, this clone turned up a few times. The V and J genes are TRBV5-1 and TRBJ2-5; 9 bases fit TRBD2. The CDR3 loop spans 15 amino acids. The germline CDR1 and CDR2 sequences are SGHRS and YFSETQ. V lost 4 bases, J lost 2 bases, and 6 bases stayed unmatched. CDR3 residues: CASSPRTSAQETQYF. CDR3 bases: TGCGCCAGCAGCCCTCGGACTAGCGCTCAAGAGACCCAGTACTTC.